This entry is about one T cell receptor beta chain. Its antigen is not identified. CDR1 and CDR2 from the germline V gene are SGHNT and YENEEA. The CDR3 covers 14 residues. J gave up 6 bases and V 5 bases, and 7 bases lay outside the gene matches. PCR amplification relied on 60 Vbeta primers (plus 13 Jbeta primers). Data came from immunoSEQ multiplex PCR; TCRdb stores just in-frame clones and leaves some out. The table lists hundreds of thousands of clones, 80% to 90% of them singletons. This sample is part of a study of cytomegalovirus exposure and HLA in healthy donors. Study information: T cells numbering about 180 million yielded fewer than 140 million unique TCR beta sequences in an earlier analysis. General observations from the study: Available immune exposure information covered CMV serostatus only. Cytomegalovirus-associated status was assigned to about 170 TCR beta chains. In a later analysis, at a false discovery rate of 0.05, 15,000 to 20,000 TCR beta sequences were associated with HLA alleles.

The material sequenced was PBMCs. The V and J genes are TRBV11-3 and TRBJ2-7; TRBD1 matches at 10 bases. The origin of this receptor is a woman aged 18-29 years in good health and CMV-seronegative. The CDR3 is CASSPRTGGGEQYF. CDR3 nucleotide sequence: TGTGCCAGCAGCCCTAGGACAGGGGGGGGCGAGCAGTACTTC.